The clone carrying this T cell receptor (beta chain) occurred once. The antigen remains undetermined. V was shortened by 1 base and J by 5 bases, with 9 bases between the two germline ends. This CDR3 spans 13 amino acids. Germline V lookup: CDR1 SGHRS, CDR2 YFSETQ. This entry comes from a study of monozygotic twins with cystic fibrosis. About the research overall: Library input was three micrograms of fragmented DNA, with approximately 16 PCR cycles.

Produced via immunoSEQ multiplex PCR; TCRdb's table is partial and in-frame only. The sample shows around 30,000 clones, over 80% of them seen only once. Whole-study results and caveats: Median Simpson clonality of approximately 0.0091 suggested naive T cells predominated. Nucleotide-identical clonotype sharing was significantly higher within monozygotic CF twin pairs than between unrelated CF individuals.

The origin of this receptor is a girl aged 2-10 years with cystic fibrosis. This sequence joins TRBV5-1 and TRBJ1-1, with no clear D. The sequenced sample consisted of blood. The DNA for the CDR3 is TGCGCCAGCAGCTTGAGTCAGCTTACTGAAGCTTTCTTT. This encodes CASSLSQLTEAFF. Looking up the rest from reference TRBV5-1 and TRBJ1-1 gives the full variable domain: KAGVTQTPRYLIKTRGQQVTLSCSPISGHRSVSWYQQTPGQGLQFLFEYFSETQRNKGNFPGRFSGRQFSNSRSEMNVSTLELGDSALYLCASSLSQLTEAFFGQGTRLTVV.